This passage covers 20 T cell receptor beta chains from one sample sequenced in a study of T-cell memory formation after mild COVID-19. TCRdb redid the calling of the 5' RACE reads with MiXCR, one entry per CDR3 protein. This table has 380,000 or so distinct CDR3 sequences, roughly 14% appearing once. Sequenced material: PBMCs or a T cell subset sorted from them (not recorded which). These receptors all stem from a man aged 18 to 29 who had mild COVID-19 (a few samples of this study predate the infection). Cell type and time point are not known.

In this sample, this clonotype turned up a few times. The chain combines TRBV27 with TRBJ2-1, with TRBD2 matching over 8 bases. Germline lookup yields CDR1 MNHEY and CDR2 SMNVEV (reference sequence). J lost 9 bases, V lost 6 bases, and 10 bases had no gene match. CDR3 size: 14 residues. The CDR3 nucleotides are TGTGCCAGCAGCTGGGCGGGGGGTTGGGGTGAGCAGTTCTTC. As protein: CASSWAGGWGEQFF.

In its sample, this clonotype was seen a few times. The rearrangement joins TRBV7-2 to TRBJ2-1; a weak D match, TRBD2 (6 bases). V was shortened by 5 bases and J by 10 bases, with 21 bases between the two germline ends. This CDR3 is built from 15 residues. Per germline, CDR1 SGHTA and CDR2 FQGNSA. CDR3 protein: CASSLSRGFTPEQFF. Written as DNA, the CDR3 is TGTGCCAGCAGCCTTAGCCGGGGGTTTACTCCCGAGCAGTTCTTC.

In its sample, this clonotype was seen a few times. The chain is built from TRBV4-1 and TRBJ1-2; D gene unclear. Germline CDR1 reads MGHRA; CDR2 reads YSYEKL. The CDR3 totals 13 residues. Trimming removed 1 base at V and 8 bases at J, with 11 bases between. Here the CDR3 reads CASSQASGSGYTF. The CDR3 DNA is TGCGCCAGCAGCCAAGCATCGGGTTCGGGCTACACCTTC.

Only a few counts were recorded for this clonotype. The CDR3 loop reads CATSDFGQGNTEAFF. CDR3 sequence (DNA): TGTGCCACCAGTGATTTCGGACAGGGGAACACTGAAGCTTTCTTT. The rearrangement uses TRBV24-1 and TRBJ1-1; 8 nucleotides match TRBD1. This CDR3 comprises 15 residues. Germline values: CDR1 KGHDR, CDR2 SFDVKD. The junction had 1 base not matched to a gene; V was cut back by 1 base and J by 1 base.

This clonotype has at least ten counts. The V gene is TRBV5-1, the J gene TRBJ2-3, with 12 bases matching TRBD1. V lost 3 bases, J lost 4 bases, and 3 bases stayed unmatched. Germline V gene lookup returns CDR1 SGHRS and CDR2 YFSETQ. The CDR3 length is 15 residues. The CDR3 bases are TGCGCCAGCAGCTCCGGGACAGGGGGCTCAGATACGCAGTATTTT. Its protein is CASSSGTGGSDTQYF.

The V and J genes are TRBV5-6 and TRBJ2-7; TRBD2 aligns across 7 bases. The CDR3 is 13 amino acids. In germline, CDR1 is SGHDT, CDR2 YYEEEE. Germline trimming cut 5 bases from V and 7 bases from J; bases unmatched to any gene: 9. CDR3 amino acids: CASSPRGVGEQYF. The CDR3 nucleotides are TGTGCCAGCAGTCCCCGGGGGGTCGGGGAGCAGTACTTC.

This clonotype showed up just a few times. The V call is TRBV3-1, the J call TRBJ1-4; D gene unclear. Trimming left V 2 bases short and J 7 bases short, with 5 bases between. Looked up from germline, CDR1 is LGHDT and CDR2 is YNNKEL (reference sequence). The CDR3 sequence is 12 residues long. The DNA for the CDR3 is TGTGCCAGCAGCCAAACGCGTGAAAAACTGTTTTTT. Protein product: CASSQTREKLFF.

The chain uses TRBV19 and TRBJ2-1; tentatively, D is TRBD1 (6 bases). V lost 8 bases, J lost 7 bases, and 12 bases lay in between. CDR3 length equals 12 residues. CDR1 is LNHDA, CDR2 SQIVND, per germline (reference sequence). In DNA form, the CDR3 reads TGTGCCAGTGCACAGGGTTGGAATGAGCAGTTCTTC. Translated: CASAQGWNEQFF.

This rearrangement joins TRBV28 to TRBJ2-1; tentative D call: TRBD2 (5 bases). Germline V lookup: CDR1 MDHEN, CDR2 SYDVKM. Trimming removed 3 bases at V and 7 bases at J, with 7 bases between. This CDR3 spans 12 amino acids. The DNA of the CDR3 is TGTGCCAGCAGTTTGCTAGCTAATGAGCAGTTCTTC. Translation: CASSLLANEQFF.

This clonotype turned up a few times. J is TRBJ2-1 and V is TRBV27, with unresolved D. The CDR3 sequence is 11 residues long. V shed 6 bases and J shed 16 bases, with 16 bases lying between them. CDR1 and CDR2 (germline): MNHEY, SMNVEV (reference sequence). The CDR3 protein is CASSTRAGTFF. The CDR3 DNA reads TGTGCCAGCAGCACCCGGGCAGGTACCTTCTTC.

This clonotype was found a few times. The chain couples TRBV5-1 to TRBJ1-2; TRBD1 matches at 9 bases. Germline CDR1 is SGHRS and CDR2 is YFSETQ. Trimming removed 4 bases from V and 7 bases from J; junction bases left unmatched: 8. The CDR3 loop spans 14 amino acids. Here the CDR3 reads CASSRGQGEGGYTF. CDR3 sequence (DNA): TGCGCCAGCAGCAGGGGACAGGGAGAAGGTGGCTACACCTTC.

The rearrangement links TRBV20-1 to TRBJ1-3, with D possibly TRBD1 on 6 matching bases. CDR3 length: 14 residues. CDR1 and CDR2 (germline): DFQATT, SNEGSKA (reference sequence). Trimming pared 4 bases from V and 0 bases from J, leaving 10 bases between. The CDR3 nucleotides read TGCAGTGCTACCCAGGACAGCTCTGGAAACACCATATATTTT. It codes for CSATQDSSGNTIYF.

The chain links TRBV27 to TRBJ2-1; 7 nucleotides agree with TRBD2. V lost 5 bases and J lost 5; bases outside the gene matches: 9. This CDR3 region has 15 residues. Germline CDR1 is MNHEY and CDR2 is SMNVEV (reference sequence). This chain's CDR3 is CASSRTSEYHNEQFF. Here the CDR3 DNA reads TGTGCCAGCAGTCGGACTAGTGAATATCACAATGAGCAGTTCTTC.

For the CDR3, the DNA is TGTGCCATCAGTGAGATGAGGGAGGCGGAACTGTTTTTT. Its protein product is CAISEMREAELFF. This sequence joins TRBV10-3 and TRBJ2-2; D is possibly TRBD2 (6 bases). The germline CDR1 and CDR2 sequences are ENHRY and SYGVKD. The CDR3 length is 13 residues. With 2 bases removed from V and 14 bases from J, the gap between germline ends came to 15 bases.

This clonotype was seen more than once but under ten times. J is TRBJ2-7 and V is TRBV4-2; D might be TRBD2 (5 bases). Between the trimmed V and J ends, which lost 1 base and 6 bases, there was a span of 25 bases. The CDR3 contains 18 residues. The V gene's germline CDR1 is LGHNA and CDR2 YNFKEQ. CDR3 residues: CASSQGTQVAGGAFEQYF. In DNA form, the CDR3 reads TGTGCCAGCAGCCAAGGGACCCAAGTTGCGGGCGGTGCCTTCGAGCAGTACTTC.

This clonotype has a handful of counts. The chain combines TRBV27 with TRBJ2-3; 9 positions agree with TRBD2. J lost 7 bases, V lost 5 bases, and 13 bases had no gene match. CDR3 length equals 16 residues. Germline V CDR1 and CDR2: MNHEY, SMNVEV (reference sequence). The CDR3 here is CASSHIMGLAFNTQYF. The CDR3 DNA is TGTGCCAGCAGTCACATCATGGGACTAGCTTTCAATACGCAGTATTTT.

The chain employs TRBV7-3 and TRBJ2-3, with TRBD1 as a possible D gene (6 bases). The germline gives CDR1 SGHTA, CDR2 FQGTGA. This CDR3 has 14 residues. V lost 5 bases and J lost 2, with 11 bases in between. The CDR3, as DNA: TGTGCCAGCAGCCCCGACAGGTTCACAGATACGCAGTATTTT. Translated, it gives CASSPDRFTDTQYF.

This clonotype was observed a handful of times. Here the CDR3 reads CASSTDSGASTDTQYF. The CDR3 DNA is TGTGCCAGCAGCACGGACAGCGGAGCTAGCACAGATACGCAGTATTTT. The rearrangement uses TRBV7-8 and TRBJ2-3, with D possibly matching TRBD1 (6 bases). Germline values: CDR1 SGHVS, CDR2 FQNEAQ. V was shortened by 5 bases and J by 0 bases, with 15 bases between the two germline ends. This CDR3 has 16 residues.

This clonotype was seen only a few times. Here the CDR3 DNA reads TGTGCCAGCAGTCCCGGGACAGGGGGCATTATGAACACTGAAGCTTTCTTT. Amino acids: CASSPGTGGIMNTEAFF. This chain joins TRBV12-3 or TRBV12-4 and TRBJ1-1; TRBD1 matches at 12 bases. V dropped 5 bases and J dropped 0; count of bases not matched to a gene: 7. This CDR3 has 17 amino acids.

This clonotype was seen at least ten times. CDR3 in DNA: TGTGCCAGCAGTTCGTACAGGGAAAACTCCTACGAGCAGTACTTC. Protein product: CASSSYRENSYEQYF. The chain joins TRBV27 to TRBJ2-7; D perhaps matches TRBD1 (6 bases). The CDR3 consists of 15 residues. Trimming shortened V by 4 bases and J by 0 bases, and 13 bases separated the two germline ends. Germline CDR1 and CDR2: MNHEY and SMNVEV (reference sequence).